This TCR beta chain originates from a study of Graves' ophthalmopathy and Graves' hyperthyroidism. Overall study findings and caveats: Classification of ophthalmopathy versus stable hyperthyroidism by a 13-signature model yielded around 88% sensitivity and roughly 81% specificity. Detected in blood as well were most expanded thyroid clonotypes with frequency above 0.001.

Other autoimmune diseases, uncontrolled infections, pregnancy and lactation each led to patient exclusion. On this clonotype itself: Its antigen is still unknown.

Investigators amplified TCR beta CDR3 regions from RNA transcripts. The authors performed first-round RT-PCR with HTBI primers and then a second-round multiplex PCR. TCRdb reprocessed the multiplex PCR reads via MiXCR and lists one record per CDR3 protein. The sample consists of about 620,000 distinct CDR3 sequences, about 20% of them appearing once. V gave up 5 bases and J gave up 1 base; unmatched junction bases: 8. There are 17 residues in the CDR3. This sequence originates from a woman aged 18-29 years with stable Graves' hyperthyroidism. Some clones in this sample may be carry-over from other donors' samples. The chain links TRBV12-3 or TRBV12-4 to TRBJ2-6; 7 nucleotides align to TRBD1. Sequenced input: peripheral blood. CDR3 sequence: CASSARDSSSGANVLTF. The CDR3 region has the DNA TGTGCCAGCAGTGCAAGGGACAGTTCATCTGGGGCCAACGTCCTGACTTTC.